A selection of T cell receptor beta chains follows, all from one sample in a study of cytomegalovirus exposure and HLA in healthy donors. Method: immunoSEQ multiplex PCR; TCRdb's copy keeps in-frame clones and lacks some. This sample carries 90,000 to 110,000 clones, approximately 80% of them seen once, and the ten largest clones take about 5.8%. The sequenced sample was PBMCs. The receptors originated from a male donor in good health and CMV-seronegative. Both conserved end residues are part of each CDR3. A D gene is named only where the DNA matches it firmly. Size values are once, few and many counts, or a class for expanded clones, and some rows have none.

J	size	D	length	V	CDR3	DNA
TRBJ2-3	.	TRBD2	15	TRBV18	CASSRSSGRTDTQYF	TGTGCCAGCTCACGCTCTAGCGGGAGAACAGATACGCAGTATTTT
TRBJ2-1	.	TRBD1	15	TRBV18	CASSPLKGAGNEQFF	TGTGCCAGCTCACCACTTAAGGGGGCGGGTAATGAGCAGTTCTTC
TRBJ1-1	.	TRBD1	15	TRBV27	CASSLYGQGVTEAFF	TGTGCCAGCAGTTTATATGGGCAGGGGGTCACTGAAGCTTTCTTT
TRBJ2-7	.	.	12	TRBV14	CASSQDRRGQYF	TGTGCCAGCAGCCAAGACAGGAGGGGGCAGTACTTC
TRBJ1-4	.	TRBD1	15	TRBV7-8	CASSGPSGTGDKLFF	TGTGCCAGCAGCGGCCCGTCGGGGACAGGGGACAAACTGTTTTTT
TRBJ2-7	.	TRBD1	12	TRBV7-9	CASSPDRGPQYF	TGTGCCAGCAGCCCGGACAGGGGTCCGCAGTACTTC
TRBJ1-4	.	TRBD1	14	TRBV30	CAWRKTGSNEKLFF	TGTGCCTGGAGAAAGACAGGGTCTAATGAAAAACTGTTTTTT
TRBJ2-1	few	.	15	TRBV7-2	CASFGGASSYNEQFF	TGTGCCAGCTTCGGAGGGGCGTCCTCCTACAATGAGCAGTTCTTC
TRBJ2-7	.	TRBD1	14	TRBV27	CASRPGQGPYEQYF	TGTGCCAGCAGACCGGGACAGGGGCCCTACGAGCAGTACTTC
TRBJ1-4	once	.	14	TRBV18	CASSRDSTNEKLFF	TGTGCCAGCTCACGCGACAGTACAAATGAAAAACTGTTTTTT
TRBJ2-2	.	.	16	TRBV5-1	CASSSGSSSNTGELFF	TGCGCCAGCAGCTCGGGGTCCAGTTCGAACACCGGGGAGCTGTTTTTT
TRBJ2-5	.	.	13	TRBV7-3	CASSPRPGETQYF	TGTGCCAGCAGCCCCCGACCAGGGGAGACCCAGTACTTC
TRBJ1-1	.	.	14	TRBV19	CASSILGQRTEAFF	TGTGCCAGTAGTATACTAGGACAGCGAACTGAAGCTTTCTTT
TRBJ1-5	.	TRBD1	17	TRBV19	CASSFRRGTDSNQPQHF	TGTGCCAGTAGTTTCCGGAGAGGGACAGATAGCAATCAGCCCCAGCATTTT
TRBJ2-7	.	.	15	TRBV7-9	CASSLEGGRPYEQYF	TGTGCCAGCAGCTTAGAAGGCGGTCGACCCTACGAGCAGTACTTC
TRBJ1-2	.	.	18	TRBV9	CASSVAPGTSEIYYGYTF	TGTGCCAGCAGCGTAGCCCCGGGTACCTCAGAAATTTATTATGGCTACACCTTC
TRBJ2-7	once	TRBD1	12	TRBV5-6	CASSLDREPQYF	TGTGCCAGCAGCTTAGACAGGGAGCCCCAGTACTTC
TRBJ1-3	.	.	16	TRBV7-6	CASSSQAGGSGNTIYF	TGTGCCAGCAGCTCTCAGGCGGGGGGGTCCGGAAACACCATATATTTT
TRBJ1-1	.	TRBD1	15	TRBV7-8	CASRYRGTMNTEAFF	TGTGCCAGCCGATACAGGGGCACTATGAACACTGAAGCTTTCTTT
TRBJ2-1	.	.	14	TRBV5-1	CASSYSGAYNEQFF	TGCGCCAGCAGTTATAGCGGAGCCTACAATGAGCAGTTCTTC
TRBJ2-7	.	TRBD1	12	TRBV6-1	CVIGQGNSEQYF	TGTGTCATTGGACAGGGGAATAGCGAGCAGTACTTC
TRBJ2-7	.	.	14	TRBV10-3	CAISRDSLHYEQYF	TGTGCCATCAGCAGAGACAGTCTTCACTACGAGCAGTACTTC
TRBJ2-5	once	.	14	TRBV2	CASSVVDNRETQYF	TGTGCCAGCAGTGTGGTGGACAACCGAGAGACCCAGTACTTC
TRBJ2-4	few	TRBD2	14	TRBV28	CASTGGAFKNIQYF	TGTGCCAGCACGGGGGGGGCCTTCAAAAACATTCAGTACTTC
TRBJ1-1	once	.	14	TRBV7-3	CASSQGGDNTEAFF	TGTGCCAGCAGCCAAGGCGGGGACAACACTGAAGCTTTCTTT
TRBJ2-7	.	.	21	TRBV19	CASSIGSVIKSPNRFTYEQYF	TGTGCCAGTAGTATAGGTTCAGTTATCAAGAGTCCGAACAGATTTACCTACGAGCAGTACTTC
TRBJ2-1	.	TRBD2	14	TRBV5-1	CASRGTSEGGEQFF	TGCGCCAGCCGCGGGACTAGCGAAGGGGGTGAGCAGTTCTTC
TRBJ2-3	few	.	13	TRBV5-1	CASRFQYTDTQYF	TGCGCCAGCAGGTTTCAGTACACAGATACGCAGTATTTT
TRBJ2-7	.	TRBD2	15	TRBV5-4	CASSLQAGSSYEQYF	TGTGCCAGCAGCTTGCAAGCGGGGAGCTCCTACGAGCAGTACTTC
TRBJ1-4	.	.	16	TRBV5-6	CASSLAGPSTPEKLFF	TGTGCCAGCAGCTTGGCCGGGCCTAGCACACCTGAAAAACTGTTTTTT
TRBJ1-1	.	TRBD1	16	TRBV5-1	CASSVSGQGAAAEAFF	TGCGCCAGCAGCGTGTCTGGTCAGGGGGCTGCCGCTGAAGCTTTCTTT
TRBJ2-1	.	TRBD2	16	TRBV7-3	CASSLMGGSSYNEQFF	TGTGCCAGCAGCTTAATGGGCGGGAGCTCCTACAATGAGCAGTTCTTC
TRBJ1-5	.	.	17	TRBV7-9	CASSSPTGGVVNQPQHF	TGTGCCAGCAGCTCCCCGACAGGTGGTGTGGTAAATCAGCCCCAGCATTTT
TRBJ2-7	.	.	15	TRBV4-2	CASSQGLGRGGEQYF	TGTGCCAGCAGCCAGGGACTGGGGAGAGGAGGCGAGCAGTACTTC
TRBJ1-5	.	.	14	TRBV27	CASSLAGLNQPQHF	TGTGCCAGCAGTTTAGCGGGGCTCAATCAGCCCCAGCATTTT
TRBJ1-5	few	.	15	TRBV4-2	CASSQEQGANQPQHF	TGTGCCAGCAGCCAAGAACAAGGGGCCAATCAGCCCCAGCATTTT
TRBJ1-5	.	.	16	TRBV12-5	CASGSKSGLSNQPQHF	TGTGCTAGTGGTTCTAAGTCAGGGCTTAGCAATCAGCCCCAGCATTTT
TRBJ2-2	.	TRBD1	15	TRBV2	CASGTAIANTGELFF	TGTGCCAGCGGGACAGCCATTGCGAACACCGGGGAGCTGTTTTTT
TRBJ2-7	.	TRBD1	14	TRBV29-1	CSVRTGTGAYEQYF	TGCAGCGTAAGAACCGGGACAGGGGCCTACGAGCAGTACTTC
TRBJ2-1	.	.	13	TRBV12-5	CASGRVEDNEQFF	TGTGCTAGTGGCAGGGTTGAGGATAATGAGCAGTTCTTC
TRBJ1-5	.	.	13	TRBV5-6	CASSAGGGQPQHF	TGTGCCAGCAGCGCCGGGGGGGGTCAGCCCCAGCATTTT
TRBJ2-2	.	TRBD2	17	TRBV7-8	CASSLLTGGPINGELFF	TGTGCCAGCAGCTTATTGACGGGAGGGCCTATAAACGGGGAGCTGTTTTTT
TRBJ2-1	.	.	16	TRBV13	CASSFRAGTSYNEQFF	TGTGCCAGCAGCTTTAGGGCGGGAACATCCTACAATGAGCAGTTCTTC
TRBJ2-5	.	.	12	TRBV7-3	CASSFPLKTQYF	TGTGCCAGCAGCTTTCCCCTTAAGACCCAGTACTTC
TRBJ2-1	.	.	14	TRBV5-6	CASSLAGEYNEQFF	TGTGCCAGCAGCTTGGCCGGGGAGTACAATGAGCAGTTCTTC